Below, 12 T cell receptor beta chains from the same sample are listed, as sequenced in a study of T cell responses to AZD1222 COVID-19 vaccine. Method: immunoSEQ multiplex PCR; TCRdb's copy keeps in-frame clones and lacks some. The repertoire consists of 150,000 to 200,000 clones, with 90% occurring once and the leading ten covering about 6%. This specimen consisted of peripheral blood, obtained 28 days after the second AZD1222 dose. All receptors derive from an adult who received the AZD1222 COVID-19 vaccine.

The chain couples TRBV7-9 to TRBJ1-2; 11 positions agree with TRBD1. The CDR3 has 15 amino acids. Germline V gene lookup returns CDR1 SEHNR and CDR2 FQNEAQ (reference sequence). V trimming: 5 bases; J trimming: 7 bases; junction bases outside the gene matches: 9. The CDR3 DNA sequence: TGTGCCAGCAGCCCCGGACAGGGGGCTTCGCTTGGCTACACCTTC. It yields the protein CASSPGQGASLGYTF.

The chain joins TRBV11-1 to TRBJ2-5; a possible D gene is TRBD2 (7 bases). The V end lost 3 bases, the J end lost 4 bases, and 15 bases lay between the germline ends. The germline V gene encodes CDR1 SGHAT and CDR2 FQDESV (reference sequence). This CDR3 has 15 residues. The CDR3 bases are TGTGCCAGCAGCTTCGGGGGGCACCTCTCAGAGACCCAGTACTTC. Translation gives CASSFGGHLSETQYF.

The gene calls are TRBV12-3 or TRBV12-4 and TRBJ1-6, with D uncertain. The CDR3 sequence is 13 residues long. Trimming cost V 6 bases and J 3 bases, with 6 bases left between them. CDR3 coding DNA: TGTGCCAGCAGCCGGGACTATAATTCACCCCTCCACTTT. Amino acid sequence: CASSRDYNSPLHF.

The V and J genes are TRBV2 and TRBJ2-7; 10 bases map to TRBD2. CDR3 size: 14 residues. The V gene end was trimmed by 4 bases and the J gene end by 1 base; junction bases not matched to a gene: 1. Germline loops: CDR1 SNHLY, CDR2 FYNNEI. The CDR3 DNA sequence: TGTGCCAGCAGTGGGACTAGCGGTTCCTACGAGCAGTACTTC. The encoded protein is CASSGTSGSYEQYF.

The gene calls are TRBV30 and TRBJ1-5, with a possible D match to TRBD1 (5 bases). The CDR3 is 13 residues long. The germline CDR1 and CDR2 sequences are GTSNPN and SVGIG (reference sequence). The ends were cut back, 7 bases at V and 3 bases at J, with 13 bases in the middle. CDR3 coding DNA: TGTGCCTACTCCCGGGACCCCAATCAGCCCCAGCATTTT. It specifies CAYSRDPNQPQHF.

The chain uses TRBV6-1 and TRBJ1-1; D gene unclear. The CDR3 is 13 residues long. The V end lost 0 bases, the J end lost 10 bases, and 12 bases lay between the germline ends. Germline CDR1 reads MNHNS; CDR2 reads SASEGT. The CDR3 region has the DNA TGTGCCAGCAGTGAAGCGCGCGCCGCGCGAGCTTTCTTT. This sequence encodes CASSEARAARAFF.

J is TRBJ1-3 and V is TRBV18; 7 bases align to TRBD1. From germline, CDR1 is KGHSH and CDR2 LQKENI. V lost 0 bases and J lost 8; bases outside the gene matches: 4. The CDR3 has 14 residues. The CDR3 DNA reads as TGTGCCAGCTCACCACCGGGACAGAGTCACACCATATATTTT. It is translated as CASSPPGQSHTIYF.

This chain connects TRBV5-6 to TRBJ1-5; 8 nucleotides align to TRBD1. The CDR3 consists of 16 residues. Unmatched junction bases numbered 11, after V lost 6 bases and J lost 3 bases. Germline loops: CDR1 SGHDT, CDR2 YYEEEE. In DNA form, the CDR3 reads TGTGCCAGCACCTTACTGACAGGGGCGGACAATCAGCCCCAGCATTTT. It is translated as CASTLLTGADNQPQHF.

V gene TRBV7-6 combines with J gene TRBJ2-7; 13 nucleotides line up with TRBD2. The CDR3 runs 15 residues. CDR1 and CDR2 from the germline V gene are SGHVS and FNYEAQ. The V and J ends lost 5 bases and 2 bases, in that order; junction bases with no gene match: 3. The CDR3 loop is CASSLTSGGPYEQYF. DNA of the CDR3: TGTGCCAGCAGCCTGACTAGCGGGGGGCCCTACGAGCAGTACTTC.

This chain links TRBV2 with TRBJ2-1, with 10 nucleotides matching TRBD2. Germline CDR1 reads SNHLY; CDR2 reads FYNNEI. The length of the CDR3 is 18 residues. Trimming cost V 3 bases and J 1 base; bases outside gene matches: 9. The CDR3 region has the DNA TGTGCCAGCAGTGACCGAGCGGGAGGGCCGGGTTCCTACAATGAGCAGTTCTTC. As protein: CASSDRAGGPGSYNEQFF.

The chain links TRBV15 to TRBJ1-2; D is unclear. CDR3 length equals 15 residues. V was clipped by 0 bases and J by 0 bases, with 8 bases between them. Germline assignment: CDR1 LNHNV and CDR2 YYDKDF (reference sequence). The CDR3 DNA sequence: TGTGCCACCAGCAGAGATCTGGGGACTAACTATGGCTACACCTTC. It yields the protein CATSRDLGTNYGYTF.

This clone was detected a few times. CDR3 region: CASSQGSGFTYEQYF. In nucleotides, the CDR3 is TGTGCCAGCAGCCAAGGTAGCGGGTTCACCTACGAGCAGTACTTC. The chain joins TRBV3-1 (or the pseudogene TRBV3-2) to TRBJ2-7, with 7 nucleotides matching TRBD2. The V segment lost 1 base and the J segment 2 bases; nucleotides outside the gene matches: 5. Germline V gives CDR1 LGHDT, CDR2 YNNKEL (reference sequence). CDR3 size: 15 residues.